This TCR beta chain was captured in a study of T cells in Graves' hyperthyroidism and ophthalmopathy. Regarding the study as a whole: Expanded thyroid clonotypes (above 0.001) were mostly also found in blood.

This clonotype occurred a few times. As yet, its antigen is unknown. This CDR3 contains 15 residues. Germline values: CDR1 MGHRA, CDR2 YSYEKL. With 0 bases removed from V and 8 bases from J, the gap between germline ends came to 16 bases. The investigators amplified TCR beta CDR3 regions from RNA transcripts. The HTBI primer set served for first-round RT-PCR of the TCR CDR3. TCRdb fed the multiplex PCR reads into MiXCR, producing one record per CDR3 protein. Altogether some 370,000 distinct CDR3 sequences are present, 17% being singletons, with the ten largest covering approximately 35%. Diagnoses were made from clinical symptoms, serum measures (thyroxine and TRAb), thyroid ultrasound and orbital computed tomography.

The sequenced sample consisted of blood. This TCR came from a young woman with Graves' hyperthyroidism that later progressed to Graves' ophthalmopathy. J is TRBJ1-2 and V is TRBV4-1, with D tentatively TRBD1 (6 bases). This chain's CDR3 is CASSQETKGGRGYTF. CDR3 sequence (DNA): TGCGCCAGCAGCCAAGAGACTAAAGGGGGGCGCGGCTACACCTTC.